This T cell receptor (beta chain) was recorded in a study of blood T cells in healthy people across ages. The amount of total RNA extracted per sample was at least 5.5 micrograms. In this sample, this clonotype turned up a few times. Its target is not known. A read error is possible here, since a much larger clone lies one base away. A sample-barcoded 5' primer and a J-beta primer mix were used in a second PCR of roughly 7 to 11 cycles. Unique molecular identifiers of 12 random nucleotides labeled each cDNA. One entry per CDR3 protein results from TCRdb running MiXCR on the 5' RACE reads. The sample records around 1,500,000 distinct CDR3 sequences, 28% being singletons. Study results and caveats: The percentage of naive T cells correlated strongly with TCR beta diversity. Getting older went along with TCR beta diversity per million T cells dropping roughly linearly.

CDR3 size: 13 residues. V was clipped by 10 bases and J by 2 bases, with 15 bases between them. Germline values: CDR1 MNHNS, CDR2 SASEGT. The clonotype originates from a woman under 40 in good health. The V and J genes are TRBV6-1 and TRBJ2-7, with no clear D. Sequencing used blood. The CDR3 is CATLSALTYEQYF. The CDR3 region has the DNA TGTGCCACCCTGTCGGCACTTACCTACGAGCAGTACTTC.